The 27 T cell receptor beta chains below were found in one sample sequenced in a study of metastatic and nonmetastatic thyroid tumors. TCRdb re-analyzed the PCR reads through MiXCR. There are around 40,000 clones in the sample; about 13% occur only once, and around 9.5% lies in the top ten. All patients were treatment-naive before thyroid surgery. The sample consisted of blood. All receptors derive from a female donor with papillary thyroid cancer or a benign thyroid nodule (not recorded which). Some clones in this sample may be carry-over from other donors' samples.

This clone was counted ten times or more. The chain is built from TRBV7-2 and TRBJ2-1, with 11 bases lining up with TRBD2. The CDR3 extends over 17 amino acids. Germline V gene data show CDR1 as SGHTA and CDR2 as FQGNSA. V was pared by 5 bases and J by 0 bases, with 6 bases of the junction left unmatched. The CDR3 here is CASSEGTSGISYNEQFF. The CDR3 DNA follows: TGTGCCAGCAGCGAGGGGACTAGCGGAATCTCCTACAATGAGCAGTTCTTC.

This clone has a count of ten or more. The chain couples TRBV13 to TRBJ2-7, with D possibly TRBD1 on 7 matching bases. The CDR3 length is 15 residues. V lost 4 bases and J 0 bases, leaving 13 bases between the germline ends. From germline, CDR1 is PRHDT and CDR2 FYEKMQ (reference sequence). Written as DNA, the CDR3 is TGTGCCAGCAGCTCGGCGGGACAGAGCTCCTACGAGCAGTACTTC. Protein sequence: CASSSAGQSSYEQYF.

This clone was recorded at least ten times. A read error may account for a junction end that differs from germline. J is TRBJ2-7 and V is TRBV25-1; D ambiguous. The CDR3 runs to 15 residues. The germline V gene encodes CDR1 MGHDK and CDR2 SYGVNS. Here the CDR3 reads CASSPPGLATYEQCF. The CDR3, as DNA: TGTGCCAGCAGTCCCCCCGGTCTGGCTACCTACGAGCAGTGCTTC.

Note on this clone: A much larger clonotype is one base distant, so this may be a read error. The identical CDR3 is also encoded by other nucleotide sequences in the sample. The V call is TRBV9, the J call TRBJ2-1, with 7 bases identical to TRBD2. This CDR3 has 13 residues. Germline V lookup: CDR1 SGDLS, CDR2 YYNGEE. The V gene end was trimmed by 5 bases and the J gene end by 8 bases; junction bases not matched to a gene: 7. The CDR3: CASRASGHDEQFF. CDR3 coding DNA: TGTGCCAGCAGAGCTAGCGGTCACGATGAGCAGTTCTTC. The full variable domain, completed using reference TRBV9 and TRBJ2-1, is DSGVTQTPKHLITATGQRVTLRCSPRSGDLSVYWYQQSLDQGLQFLIQYYNGEERAKGNILERFSAQQFPDLHSELNLSSLELGDSALYFCASRASGHDEQFFGPGTRLTVL.

The chain couples TRBV11-2 to TRBJ1-3, with D unresolved. V gave up 4 bases and J gave up 3 bases, with 13 bases separating them. The CDR3 totals 15 residues. Germline V gives CDR1 SGHAT, CDR2 FQNNGV. Here the CDR3 DNA reads TGTGCCAGCAGCTCCTCATTGGCAGGTGGAAACACCATATATTTT. Its protein is CASSSSLAGGNTIYF.

This clone was seen at least ten times. The rearrangement joins TRBV5-4 to TRBJ2-1, with 8 positions matching TRBD1. The germline V gene has CDR1 SGHNT and CDR2 YYREEE (reference sequence). Trimming took 4 bases from V and 9 from J; bases not matched to a gene: 9. The CDR3 sequence is 14 residues long. This CDR3 reads CASSGTGTGLEQFF. The CDR3 nucleotides are TGTGCCAGCAGCGGGACCGGGACAGGCCTTGAGCAGTTCTTC.

This clone showed up just a few times. The V gene is TRBV4-1, the J gene TRBJ2-5, with TRBD1 matching 11 bases. CDR1 is MGHRA and CDR2 is YSYEKL in the germline V gene. This CDR3 comprises 18 residues. J was trimmed by 3 bases and V by 1 base; bases with no gene match: 10. As DNA, the CDR3 is TGCGCCAGCAGCCAAGGGGTCGGACAGGGGGCGGGAAAAGAGACCCAGTACTTC. This codes for CASSQGVGQGAGKETQYF.

The rearrangement links TRBV28 to TRBJ1-3, with a tentative D call TRBD1 (5 bases). CDR1 MDHEN and CDR2 SYDVKM come from the germline V gene. V shed 10 bases and J shed 0 bases, with 13 bases lying between them. The CDR3 runs 14 residues. The DNA of the CDR3 is TGTGCCAACGAAGGGGATTTCTCTGGAAACACCATATATTTT. This translates into CANEGDFSGNTIYF.

This clone was detected ten times or more. The genes are TRBV5-6 and TRBJ2-2; D is unresolved. Germline lookup yields CDR1 SGHDT and CDR2 YYEEEE. Deletions cut 0 bases from V and 5 bases from J, with 5 bases between. The CDR3 totals 13 residues. The CDR3 spells CASSLGGTGELFF. The CDR3 region has the DNA TGTGCCAGCAGCTTGGGGGGTACCGGGGAGCTGTTTTTT. The whole variable domain, filled in from reference TRBV5-6 and TRBJ2-2, reads DAGVTQSPTHLIKTRGQQVTLRCSPKSGHDTVSWYQQALGQGPQFIFQYYEEEERQRGNFPDRFSGHQFPNYSSELNVNALLLGDSALYLCASSLGGTGELFFGEGSRLTVL.

This clone was detected ten times or more. The chain has TRBV6-5 and TRBJ2-3; D is possibly TRBD1 or TRBD2 (5 bases each). Germline V gene sequence: CDR1 MNHEY, CDR2 SVGAGI. V was clipped by 2 bases and J by 6 bases, with 9 bases between them. The CDR3 runs 13 residues. In DNA form, the CDR3 reads TGTGCCAGCAGTTACCAGAGGGGCGATACGCAGTATTTT. Translation: CASSYQRGDTQYF.

This clone was detected many times. The chain is built from TRBV9 and TRBJ2-3; D is undetermined. This CDR3 is built from 14 residues. CDR1 and CDR2 (germline): SGDLS, YYNGEE. V was cut by 0 bases and J by 0 bases, with 5 bases left in between. For the CDR3, the DNA is TGTGCCAGCAGCGTAGGGCGGAGCACAGATACGCAGTATTTT. It translates to CASSVGRSTDTQYF.

V usage is TRBV12-3 or TRBV12-4 and J usage is TRBJ1-6, with no clear D. The V end lost 6 bases, the J end lost 7 bases, and 16 bases lay between the germline ends. This CDR3 has 15 residues. The CDR3 spells CASSRKPGLNSPLHF. CDR3 nucleotides: TGTGCCAGCAGCCGAAAGCCCGGGTTAAATTCACCCCTCCACTTT.

This clone was observed many times. The chain links TRBV12-3 or TRBV12-4 to TRBJ1-5; 8 positions match TRBD1. V lost 3 bases and J lost 4; bases outside the gene matches: 5. The CDR3 totals 15 residues. CDR3 loop: CASSFNRGENQPQHF. The CDR3 region has the DNA TGTGCCAGCAGTTTCAACAGGGGGGAGAATCAGCCCCAGCATTTT.

There are many counts of this clone. This rearrangement joins TRBV27 to TRBJ2-1, with D perhaps TRBD2 (5 bases). The V end was cut by 6 bases, the J end by 8 bases, with 20 bases between. The V gene's germline CDR1 is MNHEY and CDR2 SMNVEV (reference sequence). The CDR3 contains 15 residues. CDR3 in DNA: TGTGCCAGCAGACCAACTAGTGCACCATCCCATGAGCAGTTCTTC. Protein product: CASRPTSAPSHEQFF.

This clone has a single count. The junction and the germline gene differ at one end; a read error may be behind it. The chain couples TRBV11-3 to TRBJ2-2, with D maybe TRBD1 (6 bases). CDR1 and CDR2 from the germline V gene are SGHNT and YENEEA. The CDR3 is 14 residues long. In DNA form, the CDR3 reads TGTGCCGGCAGCCCTGACAGGTCGAGCGGGGAGCTGTTTTTT. It specifies CAGSPDRSSGELFF.

This clone turned up a few times. The genes are TRBV12-3 or TRBV12-4 and TRBJ2-5, with no clear D. CDR3 length equals 14 residues. The V and J ends lost 4 bases and 7 bases respectively, with 16 bases between them. The chain's CDR3 is CASSSIQWAPTQYF. The DNA of the CDR3 is TGTGCCAGCAGTTCTATCCAGTGGGCGCCGACCCAGTACTTC.

This clone has just a few counts. The J gene is TRBJ2-7, the V gene TRBV12-3 or TRBV12-4; TRBD1 agrees at 7 bases. This CDR3 has 16 amino acids. Trimming at V came to 6 bases and at J to 6 bases, leaving 17 bases not matched to a gene. This CDR3 is CASRPPGQFPPREQYF. The CDR3 nucleotides are TGTGCCAGCAGACCGCCGGGACAGTTTCCCCCGCGCGAGCAGTACTTC.

This clone was seen many times. The chain carries TRBV3-1 and TRBJ2-3; D unclear. CDR3 length equals 15 residues. Germline V CDR1 and CDR2: LGHDT, YNNKEL (reference sequence). Trimming left V 1 base short and J 0 bases short, with 8 bases between. CDR3 nucleotide sequence: TGTGCCAGCAGCCAAGGAGTCGGAAGCACAGATACGCAGTATTTT. Protein sequence: CASSQGVGSTDTQYF.

This clone was picked up many times. The chain couples TRBV15 to TRBJ1-2, with D tentatively TRBD1 (6 bases). This CDR3 has 13 amino acids. V was clipped by 4 bases and J by 8 bases, with 14 bases between them. Germline CDR1 reads LNHNV; CDR2 reads YYDKDF (reference sequence). The CDR3 here is CATSTRTGSGYTF. DNA for the CDR3: TGTGCCACCAGCACGAGAACAGGGTCCGGCTACACCTTC.

The CDR3 loop is CASRTGRCRGYTF. CDR3 in DNA: TGTGCCAGCAGAACCGGGCGGTGTCGTGGCTACACCTTC. The genes are TRBV6-1 and TRBJ1-2; no reliable D call. The CDR3 extends over 13 amino acids. The V gene lost 6 bases and the J gene lost 7 bases, with 15 bases spanning the gap. Germline CDR1 and CDR2: MNHNS and SASEGT.

The chain carries TRBV5-1 and TRBJ2-3, with 7 bases fitting TRBD2. The germline gives CDR1 SGHRS, CDR2 YFSETQ. The V and J ends lost 4 bases and 5 bases, in that order; junction bases with no gene match: 7. The CDR3 has 14 residues. CDR3 sequence: CASSQAGRVDTQYF. The CDR3 DNA is TGCGCCAGCAGCCAAGCGGGGCGGGTAGATACGCAGTATTTT.

In this sample, this clone turned up many times. The rearrangement joins TRBV7-6 to TRBJ2-7; 8 positions match TRBD2. The germline gives CDR1 SGHVS, CDR2 FNYEAQ. J gave up 3 bases and V 5 bases, and 12 bases lay outside the gene matches. The CDR3 is 16 residues long. CDR3 in amino acids: CASSPSSAGGFYEQYF. In DNA form, the CDR3 reads TGTGCCAGCAGCCCCAGTTCGGCGGGAGGATTCTACGAGCAGTACTTC.

The table lists this clone with many counts. The gene calls are TRBV7-3 and TRBJ2-1; possibly TRBD1 for D (5 bases). Germline CDR1 SGHTA, CDR2 FQGTGA. V lost 5 bases to trimming and J lost 4 bases, with 12 bases between them. The CDR3 covers 14 residues. CDR3 in DNA: TGTGCCAGCAGCGATTCAGGGATGTACAATGAGCAGTTCTTC. Residues: CASSDSGMYNEQFF. Filled out from reference TRBV7-3 and TRBJ2-1, the complete variable domain reads GAGVSQTPSNKVTEKGKYVELRCDPISGHTALYWYRQSLGQGPEFLIYFQGTGAADDSGLPNDRFFAVRPEGSVSTLKIQRTERGDSAVYLCASSDSGMYNEQFFGPGTRLTVL.

The sample holds many counts of this clone. This may arise from a read error, as a much more abundant clone is one base away. The identical CDR3 is also encoded by other nucleotide sequences in the sample. The chain combines TRBV12-3 or TRBV12-4 with TRBJ1-6; D uncertain. The V end lost 1 base, the J end lost 5 bases, and 9 bases lay between the germline ends. The CDR3 runs to 15 residues. CDR3 in DNA: TGTGCCAGCAGTTTAGTAACGGGAAATAATTCACCCCTCCACTTT. Protein product: CASSLVTGNNSPLHF.

This clone was counted at least ten times. This could be a read error, since a much larger clone is one nucleotide away. The V and J genes are TRBV6-6 and TRBJ2-3; the D call may be TRBD1 or TRBD2 (6 bases each). Germline V gives CDR1 MNHNY, CDR2 SVGAGI (reference sequence). The CDR3 runs 16 residues. Here the CDR3 DNA reads TGTGCCAGCATACCGGGGGTTGGGGAGGTGACAGGTACGCAGTATTTT. Its protein product is CASIPGVGEVTGTQYF.

Concerning this clone itself: With a much larger clone just one base away, this may be a read error. The V call is TRBV5-1, the J call TRBJ2-1, with D possibly TRBD1 on 6 matching bases. The CDR3 consists of 13 residues. V lost 4 bases and J lost 6, with 11 bases in between. The germline gives CDR1 SGHRS, CDR2 YFSETQ. This CDR3 is CASSHARGNEQFF. In nucleotides, the CDR3 is TGCGCCAGCAGCCACGCCAGGGGCAATGAGCAGTTCTTC.

Many counts were recorded for this clone. The chain combines TRBV5-1 with TRBJ1-6, with TRBD1 matching 11 bases. Trimming took 4 bases from V and 2 from J; bases not matched to a gene: 5. The CDR3 extends over 17 amino acids. Germline CDR1 SGHRS, CDR2 YFSETQ. The CDR3 loop reads CASSAPGQGAYNSPLHF. Written as DNA, the CDR3 is TGCGCCAGCAGCGCCCCGGGACAGGGGGCCTATAATTCACCCCTCCACTTT. Variable domain in full (rest from reference TRBV5-1 and TRBJ1-6): KAGVTQTPRYLIKTRGQQVTLSCSPISGHRSVSWYQQTPGQGLQFLFEYFSETQRNKGNFPGRFSGRQFSNSRSEMNVSTLELGDSALYLCASSAPGQGAYNSPLHFGNGTRLTVT.